This T cell receptor (beta chain) was identified during a study of T cells in Graves' hyperthyroidism and ophthalmopathy. Study summary: Pretreatment peripheral blood was obtained at initial diagnosis.

TCR beta CDR3 region amplification was performed from RNA transcripts. The study used the HTBI primer set for a first-round RT-PCR of the TCR CDR3. In TCRdb, the multiplex PCR reads were re-called with MiXCR into one record per CDR3 protein. The sample has 550,000 to 700,000 distinct CDR3 sequences; over 12% are singletons. This clonotype was recorded many times. Its antigen is still unknown. V was clipped by 2 bases and J by 5 bases, with 10 bases between them. The germline CDR1 and CDR2 sequences are SQVTM and ANQGSEA. CDR3 length: 12 amino acids. Study-wide points: Ophthalmopathy was distinguished from stable hyperthyroidism by 13 V-J signatures.

The TCR comes from a woman in her 40s with Graves' ophthalmopathy. The sample was blood. V gene TRBV29-1 combines with J gene TRBJ2-7; D remains unclear. CDR3 sequence: CSVESASDEQYF. In DNA, the CDR3 is TGCAGCGTTGAATCAGCCTCGGACGAGCAGTACTTC.